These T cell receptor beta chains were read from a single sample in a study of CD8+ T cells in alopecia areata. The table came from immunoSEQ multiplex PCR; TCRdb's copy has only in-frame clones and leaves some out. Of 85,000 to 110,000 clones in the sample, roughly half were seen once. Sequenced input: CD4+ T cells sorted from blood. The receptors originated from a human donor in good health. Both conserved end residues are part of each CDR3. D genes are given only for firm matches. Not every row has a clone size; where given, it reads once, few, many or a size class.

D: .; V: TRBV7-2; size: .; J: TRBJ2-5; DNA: TGTGCCAGCAGCTTACGGCGGGGTGAAGAGACCCAGTACTTC; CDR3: CASSLRRGEETQYF
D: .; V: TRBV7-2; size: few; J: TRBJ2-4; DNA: TGTGCCAGCAGCTTAGTCCCGGGAACCAAAAACATTCAGTACTTC; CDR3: CASSLVPGTKNIQYF
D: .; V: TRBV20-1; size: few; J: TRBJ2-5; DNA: TGCAGTGCTCCCAAGGGCGCGACCCAGTACTTC; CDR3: CSAPKGATQYF
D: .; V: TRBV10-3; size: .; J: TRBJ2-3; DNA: TGTGCCATCAGTGAGTCGCGGGTGGAGACAGATACGCAGTATTTT; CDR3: CAISESRVETDTQYF
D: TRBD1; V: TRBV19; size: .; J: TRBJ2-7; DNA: TGTGCCAGTAGTAAGGACAGGGGTGGGTCCTACGAGCAGTACTTC; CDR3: CASSKDRGGSYEQYF
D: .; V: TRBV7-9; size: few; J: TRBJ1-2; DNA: TGTGCCAGCAGCGAAAAGCAGGGCGCTGGAGGCTACACCTTC; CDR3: CASSEKQGAGGYTF
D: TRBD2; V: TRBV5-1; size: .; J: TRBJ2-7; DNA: TGCGCCAGCAGCGTGGGACTAGCCTACGAGCAGTACTTC; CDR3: CASSVGLAYEQYF
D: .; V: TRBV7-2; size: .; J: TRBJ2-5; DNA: TGTGCCAGCAGCCCGGGGATAGGAGAGACCCAGTACTTC; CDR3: CASSPGIGETQYF
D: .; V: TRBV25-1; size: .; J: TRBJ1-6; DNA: TGTGCCAGCAGTGAATTGGCAGGGTTTAATTCACCCCTCCACTTT; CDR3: CASSELAGFNSPLHF
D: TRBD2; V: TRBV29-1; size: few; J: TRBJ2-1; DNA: TGCAGCGTCGCCGGGGGGAAGCGGTCTACCTCCTACAATGAGCAGTTCTTC; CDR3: CSVAGGKRSTSYNEQFF
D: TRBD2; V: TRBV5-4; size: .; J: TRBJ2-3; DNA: TGTGCCAGCAGCTTGTCTCCCCGGGGGGGCACAGATACGCAGTATTTT; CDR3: CASSLSPRGGTDTQYF
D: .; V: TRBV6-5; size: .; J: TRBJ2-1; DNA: TGTGCCAGCAGTTACTCGTGGAGCTCCTACAATGAGCAGTTCTTC; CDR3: CASSYSWSSYNEQFF
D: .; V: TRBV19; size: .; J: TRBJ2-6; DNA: TGTGCCAGTAGTATAGGCAGGACACCGGGGGCCAACGTCCTGACTTTC; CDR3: CASSIGRTPGANVLTF
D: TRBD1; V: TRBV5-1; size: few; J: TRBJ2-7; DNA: TGCGCCAGCAGCGTGACAGGGATGGACTCCTACGAGCAGTACTTC; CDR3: CASSVTGMDSYEQYF
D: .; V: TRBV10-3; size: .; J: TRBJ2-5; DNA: TGTGCCATCAGGGGGGGAGAGACCCAGTACTTC; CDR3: CAIRGGETQYF
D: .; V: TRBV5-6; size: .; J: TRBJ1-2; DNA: TGTGCCAGCACGGAATCGTCCTATGGCTACACCTTC; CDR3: CASTESSYGYTF